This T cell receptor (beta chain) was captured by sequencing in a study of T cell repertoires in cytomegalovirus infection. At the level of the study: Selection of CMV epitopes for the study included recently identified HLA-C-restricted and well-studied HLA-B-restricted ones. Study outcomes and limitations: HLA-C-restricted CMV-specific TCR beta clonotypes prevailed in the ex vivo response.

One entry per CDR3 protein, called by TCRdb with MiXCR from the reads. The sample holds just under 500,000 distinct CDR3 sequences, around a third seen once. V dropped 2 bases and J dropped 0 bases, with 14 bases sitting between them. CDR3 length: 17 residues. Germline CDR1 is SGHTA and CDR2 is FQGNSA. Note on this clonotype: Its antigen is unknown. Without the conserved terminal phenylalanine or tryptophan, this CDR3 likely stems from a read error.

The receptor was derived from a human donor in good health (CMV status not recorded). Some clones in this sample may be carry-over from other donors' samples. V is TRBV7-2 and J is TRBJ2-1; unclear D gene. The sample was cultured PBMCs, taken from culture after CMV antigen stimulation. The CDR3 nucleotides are TGTGCCAGCAGCTTAAGGCGCCTCACCAGCTCCTACAATGAGCAGTTCCTC. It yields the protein CASSLRRLTSSYNEQFL.